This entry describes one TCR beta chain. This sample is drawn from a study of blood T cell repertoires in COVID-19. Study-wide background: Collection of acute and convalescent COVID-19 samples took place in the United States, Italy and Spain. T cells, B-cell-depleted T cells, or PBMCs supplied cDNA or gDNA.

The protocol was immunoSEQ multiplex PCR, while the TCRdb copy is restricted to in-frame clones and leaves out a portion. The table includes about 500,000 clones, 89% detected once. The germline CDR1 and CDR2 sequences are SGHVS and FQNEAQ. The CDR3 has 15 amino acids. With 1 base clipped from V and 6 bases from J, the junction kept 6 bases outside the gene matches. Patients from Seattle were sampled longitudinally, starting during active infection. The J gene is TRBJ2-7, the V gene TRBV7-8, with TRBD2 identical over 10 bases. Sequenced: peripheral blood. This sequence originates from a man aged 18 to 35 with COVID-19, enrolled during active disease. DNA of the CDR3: TGTGCCAGCAGCTTAGGGAGCGGGGGGGCGGCCGAGCAGTACTTC. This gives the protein CASSLGSGGAAEQYF.